A selection of T cell receptor beta chains follows, all from one sample in a study of blood T cells in healthy people across ages. TCRdb analysed the 5' RACE reads with MiXCR anew, one entry per CDR3 protein. In the table there are fewer than 2,000,000 distinct CDR3 sequences, roughly two fifths of which are singletons. Sequencing used blood. These TCRs come from a human donor in good health. Both conserved end residues are trimmed from each CDR3. Fields, in order: CDR3 protein, V gene, clone size. For some rows the clone size is stated as once, few or many, or as a class when expanded; others skip it.

CDR3 protein: ASSQEGGARGTQY; V gene: TRBV4-1; clone size: NA
CDR3 protein: ASSPLLAVDTQY; V gene: TRBV7-9; clone size: NA
CDR3 protein: ASSFGLLNYGYT; V gene: TRBV12-3/TRBV12-4; clone size: few
CDR3 protein: ATKDRYTDTQY; V gene: TRBV15; clone size: NA
CDR3 protein: SATRENNQPQH; V gene: TRBV20-1; clone size: NA
CDR3 protein: ASSLVAPSQPQH; V gene: TRBV28; clone size: NA
CDR3 protein: ASSFGDQGWGYT; V gene: TRBV5-1; clone size: NA
CDR3 protein: SAIPGQGSNEQY; V gene: TRBV20-1; clone size: NA
CDR3 protein: ASSPLMAGGTDTQY; V gene: TRBV11-2; clone size: NA
CDR3 protein: SALTSGGATDTQY; V gene: TRBV20-1; clone size: NA
CDR3 protein: ASSRNLQGIEETQY; V gene: TRBV13; clone size: few